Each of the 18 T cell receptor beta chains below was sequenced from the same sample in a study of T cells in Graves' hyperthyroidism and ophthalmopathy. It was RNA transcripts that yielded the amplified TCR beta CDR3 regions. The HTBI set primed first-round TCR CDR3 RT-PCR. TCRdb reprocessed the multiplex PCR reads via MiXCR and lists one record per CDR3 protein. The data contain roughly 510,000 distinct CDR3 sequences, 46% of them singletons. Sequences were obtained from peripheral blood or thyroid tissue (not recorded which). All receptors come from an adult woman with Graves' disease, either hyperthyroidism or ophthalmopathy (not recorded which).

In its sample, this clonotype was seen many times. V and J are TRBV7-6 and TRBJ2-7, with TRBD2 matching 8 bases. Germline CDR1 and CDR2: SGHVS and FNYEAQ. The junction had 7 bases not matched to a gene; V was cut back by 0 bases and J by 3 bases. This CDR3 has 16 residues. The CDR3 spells CASSLAVSGRDYEQYF. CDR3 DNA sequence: TGTGCCAGCAGCTTAGCAGTGAGCGGGAGAGACTACGAGCAGTACTTC.

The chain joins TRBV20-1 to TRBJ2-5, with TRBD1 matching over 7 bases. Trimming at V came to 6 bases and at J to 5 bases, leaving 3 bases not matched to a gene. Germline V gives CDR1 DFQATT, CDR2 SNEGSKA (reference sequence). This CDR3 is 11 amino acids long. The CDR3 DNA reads TGCAGTGCCTCACAGGGGGAGACCCAGTACTTC. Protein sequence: CSASQGETQYF.

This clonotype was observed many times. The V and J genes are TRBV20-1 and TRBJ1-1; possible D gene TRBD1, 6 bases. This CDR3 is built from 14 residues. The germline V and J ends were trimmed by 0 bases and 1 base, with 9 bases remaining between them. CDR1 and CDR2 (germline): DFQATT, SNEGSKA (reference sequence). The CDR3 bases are TGCAGTGCTAGAGAGGGGGCGGCGAACACTGAAGCTTTCTTT. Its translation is CSAREGAANTEAFF.

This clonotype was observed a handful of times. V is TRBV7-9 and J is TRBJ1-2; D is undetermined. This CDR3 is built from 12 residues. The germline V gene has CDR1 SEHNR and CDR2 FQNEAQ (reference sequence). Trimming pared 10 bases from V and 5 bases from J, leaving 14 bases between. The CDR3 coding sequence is TGTGCCATCCCACGGGTTTTGTATGGCTACACCTTC. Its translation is CAIPRVLYGYTF.

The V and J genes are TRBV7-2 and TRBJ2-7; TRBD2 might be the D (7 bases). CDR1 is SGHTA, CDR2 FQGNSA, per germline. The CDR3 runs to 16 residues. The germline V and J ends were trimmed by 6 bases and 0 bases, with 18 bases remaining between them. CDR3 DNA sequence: TGTGCCAGCAGTGAAACGGGGGGCCCCCCCTCCTACGAGCAGTACTTC. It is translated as CASSETGGPPSYEQYF. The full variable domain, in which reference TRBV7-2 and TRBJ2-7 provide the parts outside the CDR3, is GAGVSQSPSNKVTEKGKDVELRCDPISGHTALYWYRQSLGQGLEFLIYFQGNSAPDKSGLPSDRFSAERTGGSVSTLTIQRTQQEDSAVYLCASSETGGPPSYEQYFGPGTRLTVT.

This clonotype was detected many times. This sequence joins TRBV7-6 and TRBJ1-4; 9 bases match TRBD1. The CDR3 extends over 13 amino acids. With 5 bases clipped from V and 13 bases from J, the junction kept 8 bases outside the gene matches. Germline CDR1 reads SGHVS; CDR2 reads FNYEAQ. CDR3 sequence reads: CASSDPPTGGLFF. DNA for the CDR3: TGTGCCAGCAGCGACCCCCCGACAGGGGGACTGTTTTTT. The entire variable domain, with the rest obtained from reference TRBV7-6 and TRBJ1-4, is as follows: GAGVSQSPRYKVTKRGQDVALRCDPISGHVSLYWYRQALGQGPEFLTYFNYEAQQDKSGLPNDRFSAERPEGSISTLTIQRTEQRDSAMYRCASSDPPTGGLFFGSGTQLSVL.

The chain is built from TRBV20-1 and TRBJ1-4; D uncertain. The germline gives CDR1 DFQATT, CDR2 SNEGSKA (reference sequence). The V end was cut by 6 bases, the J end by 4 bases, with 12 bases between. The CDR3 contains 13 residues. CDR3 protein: CSALGGNNEKLFF. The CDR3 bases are TGCAGTGCCCTCGGTGGGAATAATGAAAAACTGTTTTTT.

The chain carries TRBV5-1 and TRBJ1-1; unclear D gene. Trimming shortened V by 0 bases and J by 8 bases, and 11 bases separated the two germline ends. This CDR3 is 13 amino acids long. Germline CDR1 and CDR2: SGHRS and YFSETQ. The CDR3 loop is CASSLDLNGEAFF. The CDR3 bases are TGCGCCAGCAGCTTGGATTTAAATGGGGAAGCTTTCTTT.

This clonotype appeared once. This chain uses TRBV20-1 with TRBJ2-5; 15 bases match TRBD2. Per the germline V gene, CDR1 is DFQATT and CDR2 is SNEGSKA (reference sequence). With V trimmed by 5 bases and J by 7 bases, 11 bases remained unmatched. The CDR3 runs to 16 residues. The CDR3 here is CSALRWTSGRAGTQYF. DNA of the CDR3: TGCAGTGCTTTACGGTGGACTAGCGGGAGGGCCGGGACCCAGTACTTC.

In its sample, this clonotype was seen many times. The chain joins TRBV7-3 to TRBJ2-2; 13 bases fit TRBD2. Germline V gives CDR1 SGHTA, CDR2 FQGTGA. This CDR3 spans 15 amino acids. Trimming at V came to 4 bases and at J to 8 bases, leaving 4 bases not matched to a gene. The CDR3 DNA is TGTGCCAGCAGCTACGGACTAGCGGGAGTAGGGGAGCTGTTTTTT. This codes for CASSYGLAGVGELFF.

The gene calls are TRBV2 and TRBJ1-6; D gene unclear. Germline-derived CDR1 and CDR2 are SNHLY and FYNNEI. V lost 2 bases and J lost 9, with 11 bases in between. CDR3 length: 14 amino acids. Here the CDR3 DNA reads TGTGCCAGCAGTGAAACGACCGCCGGTTCACCCCTCCACTTT. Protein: CASSETTAGSPLHF.

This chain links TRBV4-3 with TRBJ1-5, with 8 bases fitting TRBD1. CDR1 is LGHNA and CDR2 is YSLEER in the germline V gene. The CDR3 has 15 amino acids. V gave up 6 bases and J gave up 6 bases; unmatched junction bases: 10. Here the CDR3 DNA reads TGCGCCAGCAGTAGCACGGGGACAGGAGTTCAGCCCCAGCATTTT. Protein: CASSSTGTGVQPQHF.

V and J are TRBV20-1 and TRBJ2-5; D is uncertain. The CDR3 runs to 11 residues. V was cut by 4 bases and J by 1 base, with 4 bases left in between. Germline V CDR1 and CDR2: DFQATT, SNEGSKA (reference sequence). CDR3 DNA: TGCAGTGCTATCCTCCAAGAGACCCAGTACTTC. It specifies CSAILQETQYF.

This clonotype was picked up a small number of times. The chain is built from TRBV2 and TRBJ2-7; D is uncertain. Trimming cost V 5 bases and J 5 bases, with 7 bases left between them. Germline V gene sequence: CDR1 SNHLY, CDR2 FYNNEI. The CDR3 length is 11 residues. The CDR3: CASSTEDEQYF. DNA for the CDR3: TGTGCCAGCAGTACGGAAGACGAGCAGTACTTC.

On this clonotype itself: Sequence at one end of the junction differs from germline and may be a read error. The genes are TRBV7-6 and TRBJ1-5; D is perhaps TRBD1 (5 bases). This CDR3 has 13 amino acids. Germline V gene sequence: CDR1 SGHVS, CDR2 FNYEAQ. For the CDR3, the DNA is TGCGCCAGCAGCCCGGACGGGACTCAGCCCCAGCATTTT. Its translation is CASSPDGTQPQHF.

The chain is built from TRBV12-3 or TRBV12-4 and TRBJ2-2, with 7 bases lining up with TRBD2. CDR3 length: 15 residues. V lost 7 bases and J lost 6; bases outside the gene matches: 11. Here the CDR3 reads CASTLGEGYSGELFF. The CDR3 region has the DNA TGTGCCAGCACCTTGGGGGAGGGATACTCCGGGGAGCTGTTTTTT.

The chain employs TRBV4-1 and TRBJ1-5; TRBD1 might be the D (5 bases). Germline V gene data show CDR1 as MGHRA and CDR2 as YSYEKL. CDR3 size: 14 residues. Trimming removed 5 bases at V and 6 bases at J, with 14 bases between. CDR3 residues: CASSTVGGGQPQHF. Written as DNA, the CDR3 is TGCGCCAGCAGCACTGTAGGTGGGGGTCAGCCCCAGCATTTT.

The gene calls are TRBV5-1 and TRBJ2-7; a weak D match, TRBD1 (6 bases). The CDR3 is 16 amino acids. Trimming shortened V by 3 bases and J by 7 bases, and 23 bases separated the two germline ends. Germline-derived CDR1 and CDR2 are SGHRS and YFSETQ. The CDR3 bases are TGCGCCAGCAGCTCACCGCCGGGACATGGGAAAGGGGAGCAGTACTTC. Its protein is CASSSPPGHGKGEQYF.